Reported below is one T cell receptor (beta chain). Antigen specificity is unknown. Losses at the gene ends were 4 bases for V and 4 bases for J; bases not matched to a gene: 6. The CDR3 covers 14 residues. Looked up from germline, CDR1 is SEHNR and CDR2 is FQNEAQ (reference sequence). This sample is part of a study of cytomegalovirus exposure and HLA in healthy donors. The wider study: Around 80 million unique TCR sequences came from HLA-typed donors in an early release. Whole-study results and caveats: With high specificity and sensitivity, the classifier reportedly diagnosed cytomegalovirus status. Listed as cytomegalovirus-associated were 150 or so TCR beta chains. Based on reports, TCR beta sequences accurately predicted HLA-A and HLA-B alleles for most subjects.

Both 60 Vbeta primers and 13 Jbeta primers went into the PCR. Libraries were prepared by immunoSEQ multiplex PCR; TCRdb keeps only in-frame clonotypes and omits some of them. The sample holds 200,000 to 250,000 clones, around 64% seen once. What was sequenced was PBMCs. The TCR was taken from a man in his forties in good health and CMV-seropositive. The chain combines TRBV7-9 with TRBJ2-5, with TRBD2 matching over 7 bases. The chain's CDR3 is CASSSLGGRETQYF. The CDR3 nucleotides are TGTGCCAGCAGCTCGTTGGGAGGGCGAGAGACCCAGTACTTC.